This T cell receptor beta chain came from a study of blood T cell repertoires in COVID-19. Study background: Both acute and convalescent COVID-19 samples were obtained from the United States, Italy and Spain. T cells, B-cell-depleted T cells, or PBMCs provided the cDNA or gDNA that served as material.

This clone turned up a few times. Germline V gives CDR1 SGHTA, CDR2 FQGNSA. The CDR3 is 16 amino acids. Trimming at V came to 0 bases and at J to 0 bases, leaving 4 bases not matched to a gene. Authors' data handling: Scientists estimated how many nucleated cells there were by amplifying reference gene primers. Only in-frame clones appear in the TCRdb table, and some are missing; sequencing was by immunoSEQ multiplex PCR. V, J and clone size are those of that table, while D and trimming were read from the DNA. The sample has more than 95,000 clones, about 80% seen once; the top ten hold over 6%. V usage is TRBV7-2 and J usage is TRBJ2-7; TRBD2 agrees at 8 bases. This TCR was recovered from a man aged 70-80 years with active or convalescent COVID-19. The specimen sequenced was peripheral blood. CDR3 protein: CASSLALAGSSYEQYF. CDR3 coding DNA: TGTGCCAGCAGCTTAGCCCTAGCGGGCAGCTCCTACGAGCAGTACTTC.